One sample yielded the 5 T cell receptor beta chains listed below, sequenced in a study of T cells in Graves' hyperthyroidism and ophthalmopathy. Amplification targeted TCR beta CDR3 regions from RNA transcripts. During a first-round RT-PCR of the TCR CDR3, the HTBI primer set was used. Via MiXCR, TCRdb re-called the multiplex PCR reads, giving one row per CDR3 protein. The sample holds 300,000 to 400,000 distinct CDR3 sequences, approximately 13% seen once. The source material was blood. The receptor source for this set is a woman in her sixties with Graves' hyperthyroidism.

The chain couples TRBV19 to TRBJ2-2; TRBD1 matches at 8 bases. The CDR3 extends over 14 amino acids. Germline CDR1 and CDR2: LNHDA and SQIVND (reference sequence). Losses at the gene ends were 2 bases for V and 8 bases for J; bases not matched to a gene: 4. This chain's CDR3 is CASSIQGAEGELFF. The CDR3 DNA follows: TGTGCCAGTAGTATACAGGGGGCGGAAGGGGAGCTGTTTTTT.

This clonotype has a count of ten or more. The chain employs TRBV28 and TRBJ1-1; 8 bases fit TRBD1. Germline V gives CDR1 MDHEN, CDR2 SYDVKM. The CDR3 totals 13 residues. The V and J ends lost 2 bases and 10 bases, in that order; junction bases with no gene match: 6. The CDR3 region is CASSLADREGAFF. In nucleotides, the CDR3 is TGTGCCAGCAGTTTAGCGGACAGGGAAGGAGCTTTCTTT.

In its sample, this clonotype was seen many times. The rearrangement uses TRBV4-1 and TRBJ2-1, with D possibly matching TRBD1 (6 bases). The CDR3 is 15 amino acids. Germline CDR1 reads MGHRA; CDR2 reads YSYEKL. V lost 3 bases to trimming and J lost 2 bases, with 11 bases between them. The DNA of the CDR3 is TGCGCCAGCAGCCACGTTGGGGGCACCTACAATGAGCAGTTCTTC. Translation gives CASSHVGGTYNEQFF.

This clonotype was detected many times. The germline gene is not matched at one end of the junction; a read error may be the cause. The rearrangement uses TRBV11-3 and TRBJ1-1, with D maybe TRBD1 (6 bases). The V gene's germline CDR1 is SGHNT and CDR2 YENEEA. This CDR3 is 14 amino acids long. The CDR3, as DNA: TGTGCCAGCAGCAGACATCAGGGGAACACAGAAGCTTTCTTT. Protein product: CASSRHQGNTEAFF.

The chain carries TRBV4-2 and TRBJ2-5; TRBD2 agrees at 9 bases. The CDR3 has 15 residues. CDR1 is LGHNA and CDR2 is YNFKEQ in the germline V gene. V was pared by 5 bases and J by 2 bases, with 6 bases of the junction left unmatched. DNA of the CDR3: TGTGCCAGCAGCTCGGGACTAGCAAATCAAGAGACCCAGTACTTC. This encodes CASSSGLANQETQYF.